These 23 T cell receptor beta chains share one sample of origin, sequenced in a study of cytomegalovirus exposure and HLA in healthy donors. The PCR made use of 60 Vbeta and 13 Jbeta primers. Libraries were prepared by immunoSEQ multiplex PCR; TCRdb keeps only in-frame clonotypes and omits some of them. The sample includes under 150,000 clones, 73% of them seen just once. The sequenced sample was PBMCs. These receptors all come from a human donor in good health.

The chain uses TRBV5-1 and TRBJ2-2, with D hard to call. Germline values: CDR1 SGHRS, CDR2 YFSETQ. The CDR3 extends over 14 amino acids. V lost 2 bases and J lost 3, with 8 bases in between. CDR3 sequence: CASSLWSDTGELFF. CDR3 DNA sequence: TGCGCCAGCAGCTTATGGAGCGACACCGGGGAGCTGTTTTTT.

This chain uses TRBV27 with TRBJ2-5; TRBD2 matches at 11 bases. Germline loops: CDR1 MNHEY, CDR2 SMNVEV (reference sequence). Trimming removed 3 bases from V and 5 bases from J; junction bases left unmatched: 8. CDR3 length equals 16 residues. CDR3 in DNA: TGTGCCAGCAGTTTTTATAGCGGGGGGGCGTGGGAGACCCAGTACTTC. Protein sequence: CASSFYSGGAWETQYF.

This clone was detected only a few times. The CDR3 protein is CASSQQGATYGYTF. The CDR3 DNA is TGTGCCAGCAGCCAACAGGGGGCGACCTATGGCTACACCTTC. The chain carries TRBV7-8 and TRBJ1-2; 9 nucleotides align to TRBD1. This CDR3 comprises 14 residues. Germline CDR1 is SGHVS and CDR2 is FQNEAQ. J gave up 4 bases and V 5 bases, and 5 bases lay outside the gene matches.

This clone turned up a few times. The gene calls are TRBV13 and TRBJ1-1, with 7 bases aligning to TRBD1. The CDR3 has 12 amino acids. V gave up 5 bases and J gave up 4 bases; unmatched junction bases: 1. The V gene's germline CDR1 is PRHDT and CDR2 FYEKMQ (reference sequence). The CDR3 region is CASSRQGTEAFF. CDR3 nucleotide sequence: TGTGCCAGCAGCAGACAGGGCACTGAAGCTTTCTTT.

The chain has TRBV29-1 and TRBJ2-3, with D perhaps TRBD2 (6 bases). Trimming shortened V by 0 bases and J by 5 bases, and 18 bases separated the two germline ends. Germline CDR1 reads SQVTM; CDR2 reads ANQGSEA. The CDR3 is 16 amino acids. CDR3 in amino acids: CSVEDIASEHGDTQYF. The CDR3 region has the DNA TGCAGCGTTGAAGATATAGCTAGCGAGCACGGAGATACGCAGTATTTT.

This clone was observed a single time. The chain has TRBV7-3 and TRBJ2-1; the match to TRBD2 covers 7 bases. With V trimmed by 0 bases and J by 7 bases, 6 bases remained unmatched. Germline loops: CDR1 SGHTA, CDR2 FQGTGA. This CDR3 is built from 15 residues. The CDR3 here is CASSLTWGRGNEQFF. The DNA of the CDR3 is TGTGCCAGCAGCTTAACTTGGGGGAGGGGTAATGAGCAGTTCTTC.

This clone was observed a few times. The chain carries TRBV5-4 and TRBJ1-5, with unresolved D. Between the trimmed V and J ends, which lost 4 bases and 4 bases, there was a span of 12 bases. Germline CDR1 and CDR2: SGHNT and YYREEE (reference sequence). The CDR3 runs 14 residues. CDR3 bases: TGTGCCAGCAGCCCGGGTCCCCTTAATCAGCCCCAGCATTTT. Translating gives CASSPGPLNQPQHF. Combining the CDR3 with reference TRBV5-4 and TRBJ1-5 gives the whole variable domain ETGVTQSPTHLIKTRGQQVTLRCSSQSGHNTVSWYQQALGQGPQFIFQYYREEENGRGNFPPRFSGLQFPNYSSELNVNALELDDSALYLCASSPGPLNQPQHFGDGTRLSIL.

This clone occurred a few times. V and J are TRBV25-1 and TRBJ2-3; D is undetermined. Between the trimmed V and J ends, which lost 7 bases and 8 bases, there was a span of 4 bases. The germline gives CDR1 MGHDK, CDR2 SYGVNS. This CDR3 comprises 9 residues. Here the CDR3 DNA reads TGTGCCAGCAAGAGTACGCAGTATTTT. Its protein is CASKSTQYF.

This chain connects TRBV15 to TRBJ2-2; 8 nucleotides agree with TRBD1. Germline V gene data show CDR1 as LNHNV and CDR2 as YYDKDF (reference sequence). The CDR3 extends over 16 amino acids. The trim removed 1 base at V and 3 bases at J, leaving 4 bases unmatched. The CDR3 loop is CATSRGTGRDTGELFF. CDR3 DNA: TGTGCCACCAGCAGAGGGACAGGGAGAGACACCGGGGAGCTGTTTTTT.

The chain is built from TRBV19 and TRBJ1-4; 7 bases map to TRBD1. The CDR3 runs 14 residues. With 1 base clipped from V and 8 bases from J, the junction kept 4 bases outside the gene matches. The germline CDR1 and CDR2 sequences are LNHDA and SQIVND (reference sequence). The CDR3 is CASSIGDSREKLFF. In nucleotides, the CDR3 is TGTGCCAGTAGTATAGGGGACAGCCGGGAAAAACTGTTTTTT.

This clone was seen only a few times. This chain connects TRBV15 to TRBJ2-3, with TRBD1 matching 10 bases. Germline V gene sequence: CDR1 LNHNV, CDR2 YYDKDF (reference sequence). J gave up 4 bases and V 5 bases, and 9 bases lay outside the gene matches. This CDR3 contains 16 residues. CDR3 loop: CATSSGQGNWADTQYF. CDR3 nucleotide sequence: TGTGCCACCAGCTCGGGACAGGGGAATTGGGCAGATACGCAGTATTTT.

The V gene is TRBV10-1, the J gene TRBJ2-1; maybe TRBD2 (5 bases). This CDR3 has 16 residues. Per the germline V gene, CDR1 is WNHNN and CDR2 is SYGVQD (reference sequence). The V end lost 3 bases, the J end lost 9 bases, and 21 bases lay between the germline ends. This CDR3 reads CASSEGVASPPVEQFF. The CDR3 DNA is TGCGCCAGCAGTGAAGGAGTGGCTAGCCCCCCGGTTGAGCAGTTCTTC.

The chain couples TRBV5-1 to TRBJ2-5; TRBD2 aligns across 9 bases. V lost 1 base, J lost 4 bases, and 8 bases stayed unmatched. Germline V gives CDR1 SGHRS, CDR2 YFSETQ. CDR3 length: 16 amino acids. The CDR3 DNA is TGCGCCAGCAGCTTGTTGAGCGGGAGGTCGGTAGAGACCCAGTACTTC. It yields the protein CASSLLSGRSVETQYF.

This sequence joins TRBV7-2 and TRBJ2-1, with 12 nucleotides matching TRBD2. The V gene's germline CDR1 is SGHTA and CDR2 FQGNSA. Losses at the gene ends were 8 bases for V and 6 bases for J; bases not matched to a gene: 8. The CDR3 contains 15 residues. CDR3 nucleotide sequence: TGTGCCAGCCGGCCTACTAGCGGGGGGTTCAATGAGCAGTTCTTC. Residues: CASRPTSGGFNEQFF.

The V call is TRBV5-6, the J call TRBJ2-1; no definite D call. The CDR3 runs 12 residues. Trimming shortened V by 4 bases and J by 3 bases, and 5 bases separated the two germline ends. Germline CDR1 is SGHDT and CDR2 is YYEEEE. This CDR3 is CASSVLYNEQFF. The CDR3 nucleotides read TGTGCCAGCAGCGTACTCTACAATGAGCAGTTCTTC.

This rearrangement joins TRBV11-2 to TRBJ2-7, with D perhaps TRBD1 (5 bases). The V end lost 3 bases, the J end lost 3 bases, and 18 bases lay between the germline ends. CDR3 length: 16 residues. Per germline, CDR1 SGHAT and CDR2 FQNNGV. This CDR3 is CASSLRPPDSSYEQYF. CDR3 nucleotides: TGTGCCAGCAGCTTGAGGCCACCTGACAGCAGCTACGAGCAGTACTTC.

The J gene is TRBJ2-3, the V gene TRBV7-6; D is unresolved. CDR3 size: 15 residues. Trimming took 6 bases from V and 1 from J, leaving 14 bases between them. The germline V gene has CDR1 SGHVS and CDR2 FNYEAQ. The CDR3 here is CASSTSRLRTDTQYF. The DNA of the CDR3 is TGTGCCAGCAGTACATCACGTTTGCGCACAGATACGCAGTATTTT.

The gene calls are TRBV7-9 and TRBJ1-3; 9 bases align to TRBD1. Germline assignment: CDR1 SEHNR and CDR2 FQNEAQ (reference sequence). This CDR3 comprises 15 residues. The junction had 5 bases not matched to a gene; V was cut back by 4 bases and J by 4 bases. The CDR3 coding sequence is TGTGCCAGCAGCTCATACAGGGGGCCAGGAAACACCATATATTTT. Residues: CASSSYRGPGNTIYF. Together with reference TRBV7-9 and TRBJ1-3, the CDR3 gives the full variable domain: DTGVSQNPRHKITKRGQNVTFRCDPISEHNRLYWYRQTLGQGPEFLTYFQNEAQLEKSRLLSDRFSAERPKGSFSTLEIQRTEQGDSAMYLCASSSYRGPGNTIYFGEGSWLTVV.

V is TRBV5-1 and J is TRBJ2-1; tentatively, D is TRBD1 (5 bases). The CDR3 is made up of 16 amino acids. Trimming pared 1 base from V and 10 bases from J, leaving 21 bases between. Germline V CDR1 and CDR2: SGHRS, YFSETQ. As DNA, the CDR3 is TGCGCCAGCAGCTTGAATCTCCTCAGGGCGTCAGGAGAGCAGTTCTTC. Its translation is CASSLNLLRASGEQFF. The full variable domain, rest sourced from reference TRBV5-1 and TRBJ2-1, is KAGVTQTPRYLIKTRGQQVTLSCSPISGHRSVSWYQQTPGQGLQFLFEYFSETQRNKGNFPGRFSGRQFSNSRSEMNVSTLELGDSALYLCASSLNLLRASGEQFFGPGTRLTVL.

The gene calls are TRBV9 and TRBJ2-1; TRBD2 matches at 10 bases. This CDR3 has 20 residues. CDR1 is SGDLS and CDR2 is YYNGEE in the germline V gene. V shed 5 bases and J 0 bases; nucleotides not matched to a gene: 17. The CDR3 sequence is CASSAIPLAGGSSSYNEQFF. The CDR3 DNA reads TGTGCCAGCAGTGCGATCCCCTTAGCGGGAGGCTCGAGCTCCTACAATGAGCAGTTCTTC.

This chain connects TRBV10-1 to TRBJ1-5; D remains unclear. Germline V gives CDR1 WNHNN, CDR2 SYGVQD (reference sequence). Trimming took 10 bases from V and 3 from J, leaving 13 bases between them. CDR3 length equals 13 residues. The CDR3 DNA is TGCGCCACTAGCCGGCTCAACAATCAGCCCCAGCATTTT. Its translation is CATSRLNNQPQHF.

V is TRBV7-9 and J is TRBJ2-7; possibly TRBD1 for D (6 bases). With 1 base removed from V and 9 bases from J, the gap between germline ends came to 13 bases. Per the germline V gene, CDR1 is SEHNR and CDR2 is FQNEAQ (reference sequence). CDR3 length equals 13 residues. The CDR3 loop reads CASSLEQGIGQYF. The DNA for the CDR3 is TGTGCCAGCAGCTTAGAACAGGGAATAGGGCAGTACTTC.

The V gene is TRBV5-6, the J gene TRBJ2-5; 8 bases match TRBD2. Germline loops: CDR1 SGHDT, CDR2 YYEEEE. The CDR3 covers 15 residues. The V and J ends lost 7 bases and 4 bases, in that order; junction bases with no gene match: 12. CDR3 DNA sequence: TGTGCCAGCGCTCTCTTTGGCGGGGGGTTAGAGACCCAGTACTTC. The encoded protein is CASALFGGGLETQYF.